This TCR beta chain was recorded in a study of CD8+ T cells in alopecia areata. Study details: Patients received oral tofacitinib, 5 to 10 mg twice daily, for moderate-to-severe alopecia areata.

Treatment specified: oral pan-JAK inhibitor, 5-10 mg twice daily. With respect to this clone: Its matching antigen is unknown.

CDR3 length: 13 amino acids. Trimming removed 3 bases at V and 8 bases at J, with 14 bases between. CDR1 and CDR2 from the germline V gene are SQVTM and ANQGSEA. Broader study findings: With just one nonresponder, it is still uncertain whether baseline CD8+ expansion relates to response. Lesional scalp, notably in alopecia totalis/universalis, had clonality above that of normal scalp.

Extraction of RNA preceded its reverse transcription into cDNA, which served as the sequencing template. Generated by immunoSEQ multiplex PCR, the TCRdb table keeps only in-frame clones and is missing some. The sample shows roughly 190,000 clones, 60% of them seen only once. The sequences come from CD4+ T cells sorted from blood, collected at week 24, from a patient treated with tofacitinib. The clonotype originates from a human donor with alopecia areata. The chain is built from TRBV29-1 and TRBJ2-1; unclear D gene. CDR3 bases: TGCAGCGTTGAGGGCTCCTCGAGTGATGAGCAGTTCTTC. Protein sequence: CSVEGSSSDEQFF.